These 7 T cell receptor beta chains originate from one sample sequenced in a study of control samples from healthy donors and cancer patients. Assay: immunoSEQ multiplex PCR; the TCRdb copy retains only in-frame clones and omits some. Counted here are 100,000 to 150,000 clones, about 93% occurring once; the ten biggest clones make up approximately 1.7%. The sequencing input was PBMCs. These receptors all stem from a man aged 50 to 60 with head and neck cancer.

The V and J genes are TRBV27 and TRBJ1-3; weak D call: TRBD1 (6 bases). Looked up from germline, CDR1 is MNHEY and CDR2 is SMNVEV (reference sequence). The CDR3 runs to 15 residues. V gave up 4 bases and J gave up 3 bases, with 13 bases separating them. CDR3 in amino acids: CASSSSGGFGNTIYF. CDR3 sequence (DNA): TGTGCCAGCAGTTCCTCCGGGGGCTTTGGAAACACCATATATTTT.

V is TRBV5-1 and J is TRBJ1-6; TRBD1 is a possible D gene (5 bases). Germline V gene data show CDR1 as SGHRS and CDR2 as YFSETQ. V shed 1 base and J shed 4 bases, with 9 bases lying between them. This CDR3 has 15 amino acids. The CDR3 DNA reads as TGCGCCAGCAGCTTGTTCGGGGGTTATAATTCACCCCTCCACTTT. Its protein product is CASSLFGGYNSPLHF.

The V and J genes are TRBV20-1 and TRBJ2-7, with D unclear. The germline gives CDR1 DFQATT, CDR2 SNEGSKA (reference sequence). This CDR3 comprises 15 residues. The germline V and J ends were trimmed by 3 bases and 5 bases, with 20 bases remaining between them. In DNA form, the CDR3 reads TGCAGTGCTAGTTATCCGGCGGAAGCCCTCGACGAGCAGTACTTC. This gives the protein CSASYPAEALDEQYF.

This chain connects TRBV4-2 to TRBJ2-1; TRBD2 matches at 11 bases. The CDR3 is made up of 17 amino acids. The V segment lost 2 bases and the J segment 6 bases; nucleotides outside the gene matches: 9. From germline, CDR1 is LGHNA and CDR2 YNFKEQ. The CDR3 bases are TGTGCCAGCAGCCAATTATTCTTAGCGGGGGGGCCCAATGAGCAGTTCTTC. Protein: CASSQLFLAGGPNEQFF.

This clone appeared once. CDR3 nucleotides: TGTGCCAGCAGCTTCATAAATCAGCCCCAGCATTTT. As protein: CASSFINQPQHF. The rearrangement links TRBV5-6 to TRBJ1-5; no clear D gene. This CDR3 has 12 residues. The V gene's germline CDR1 is SGHDT and CDR2 YYEEEE. The V end was cut by 2 bases, the J end by 4 bases, with 4 bases between.

The gene calls are TRBV10-2 and TRBJ2-7; D is perhaps TRBD2 (6 bases). V lost 3 bases and J lost 5, with 11 bases in between. Germline V gene lookup returns CDR1 WSHSY and CDR2 SAAADI. The CDR3 has 13 residues. Here the CDR3 reads CASSESSVDEQYF. Written as DNA, the CDR3 is TGCGCCAGCAGTGAATCTAGCGTCGACGAGCAGTACTTC.

The CDR3 is CASSFRDSNQPQHF. CDR3 nucleotides: TGTGCCAGCAGCTTCAGGGATAGCAATCAGCCCCAGCATTTT. The rearrangement links TRBV11-3 to TRBJ1-5, with D tentatively TRBD1 (5 bases). Germline CDR1 reads SGHNT; CDR2 reads YENEEA. The CDR3 is made up of 14 amino acids. V dropped 3 bases and J dropped 0 bases, with 6 bases sitting between them.